Listed below are T cell receptor beta chains from one sample, sequenced in a study of T cell changes during pregnancy in multiple sclerosis. Only in-frame clones appear in the TCRdb table, and some are missing; sequencing was by immunoSEQ multiplex PCR. The sample holds approximately 72,000 clones; more than 85% are singletons and the top ten take 1.5% to 2%. Specimen: peripheral blood, collected in the first trimester of pregnancy. The receptors derive from a female donor in good health, enrolled as a control in a pregnancy study. Both conserved end residues are part of each CDR3. The order of the fields is V gene, clone size, D gene, J gene, CDR3 protein, CDR3 DNA. A D gene is named only where the DNA matches it firmly. A row's size may be missing; if present it is once, few, many or a size class.

>TRBV27|-|-|TRBJ2-3
CASSSREWGTQYF
TGTGCCAGCAGTTCACGGGAGTGGGGTACGCAGTATTTT
>TRBV21-1|-|-|TRBJ1-1
CAIKARKGTEAFF
TGTGCCATCAAAGCACGTAAGGGGACTGAAGCTTTCTTT
>TRBV5-4|-|-|TRBJ1-1
CASSFREAEAFF
TGTGCCAGCAGCTTCAGGGAGGCTGAAGCTTTCTTT
>TRBV5-6|few|TRBD1|TRBJ2-7
CASSHRGRGSYEQYF
TGTGCCAGCAGCCACAGGGGAAGGGGGTCCTACGAGCAGTACTTC
>TRBV18|-|-|TRBJ1-1
CASSPEGANTEAFF
TGTGCCAGCTCACCAGAAGGGGCCAACACTGAAGCTTTCTTT
>TRBV6-5|-|TRBD1|TRBJ2-7
CASSHDREKRREQYF
TGTGCCAGCAGTCACGACAGGGAGAAAAGGAGGGAGCAGTACTTC
>TRBV4-2|-|TRBD1|TRBJ1-1
CASSQEGGRGQGARAFF
TGTGCCAGCAGCCAAGAGGGGGGTCGGGGACAGGGGGCGAGAGCTTTCTTT
>TRBV5-1|-|TRBD1|TRBJ2-1
CASSPLTGSSYNEQFF
TGCGCCAGCAGCCCGCTGACAGGGAGCTCCTACAATGAGCAGTTCTTC
>TRBV28|-|-|TRBJ2-7
CASSYRTAEYF
TGTGCCAGCAGCTACAGGACAGCCGAGTACTTC
>TRBV11-3|-|TRBD1|TRBJ1-4
CASSKWTGPFF
TGTGCCAGCAGCAAGTGGACAGGCCCGTTTTTT
>TRBV27|once|TRBD1|TRBJ1-1
CASRPDRENTEAFF
TGTGCCAGCAGACCTGACAGGGAGAACACTGAAGCTTTCTTT
>TRBV5-1|-|-|TRBJ1-2
CASSLDVEMTGYTF
TGCGCCAGCAGCTTGGATGTGGAGATGACGGGCTACACCTTC
>TRBV11-2|-|-|TRBJ2-7
CASSPLRGTYEQYF
TGTGCCAGCAGCCCTCTCCGCGGGACCTACGAGCAGTACTTC
>TRBV12-5|-|TRBD1|TRBJ2-7
CASGLVTGGGEQYF
TGTGCTAGTGGTTTGGTGACAGGGGGCGGGGAGCAGTACTTC
>TRBV30|few|TRBD1|TRBJ1-1
CAWSVDGTGPRTEAFF
TGTGCCTGGAGTGTTGATGGGACAGGGCCCCGCACTGAAGCTTTCTTT
>TRBV29-1|-|-|TRBJ1-4
CSVWNSGANEKLFF
TGCAGCGTTTGGAATTCGGGAGCTAATGAAAAACTGTTTTTT
>TRBV11-1|-|-|TRBJ2-3
CASSLALATDTQYF
TGTGCCAGCAGCTTAGCATTAGCCACAGATACGCAGTATTTT
>TRBV23-1|-|-|TRBJ1-5
CASPPGRGGNQPQHF
TGCGCCAGCCCCCCGGGCAGGGGTGGCAATCAGCCCCAGCATTTT
>TRBV18|-|-|TRBJ1-3
CASSPLEAGSGNTIYF
TGTGCCAGCTCACCCCTCGAGGCGGGTTCGGGAAACACCATATATTTT
>TRBV4-2|-|-|TRBJ2-3
CASSQAGTGSADTQYF
TGTGCCAGCAGCCAAGCCGGGACTGGGAGCGCAGATACGCAGTATTTT
>TRBV6-1|-|-|TRBJ1-5
CASSEGWGPGRPQHF
TGTGCCAGCAGTGAGGGTTGGGGGCCCGGACGGCCCCAGCATTTT
>TRBV19|-|TRBD1|TRBJ2-2
CASSRQGQTTGELFF
TGTGCCAGTAGTAGACAGGGCCAGACAACCGGGGAGCTGTTTTTT
>TRBV5-1|-|TRBD1|TRBJ2-1
CASSLEGQGGDEQFF
TGCGCCAGCAGCTTGGAGGGACAGGGTGGCGATGAGCAGTTCTTC
>TRBV27|-|-|TRBJ1-1
CASGGTFRAEAFF
TGTGCCAGCGGCGGGACGTTTCGGGCTGAAGCTTTCTTT
>TRBV27|-|TRBD2|TRBJ2-7
CASSFLPGLATSGRITYEQYF
TGTGCCAGCAGTTTCCTCCCTGGGTTAGCGACTAGCGGGAGGATAACCTACGAGCAGTACTTC
>TRBV5-1|-|TRBD1|TRBJ2-3
CASSSPTGGTDTQYF
TGCGCCAGCAGCTCTCCGACAGGGGGCACAGATACGCAGTATTTT
>TRBV27|-|-|TRBJ1-5
CASYGERGQPQHF
TGTGCCAGCTACGGAGAGCGGGGCCAGCCCCAGCATTTT
>TRBV6-1|-|TRBD1|TRBJ2-7
CASTLAGGSYEQYF
TGTGCCAGCACGTTGGCAGGGGGATCCTACGAGCAGTACTTC
>TRBV29-1|-|-|TRBJ1-1
CSSRAGDTEAFF
TGCAGCTCCCGGGCAGGGGATACTGAAGCTTTCTTT
>TRBV5-5|-|-|TRBJ1-5
CASTKTGDKYSNQPQHF
TGTGCCAGCACCAAAACTGGTGACAAGTATAGCAATCAGCCCCAGCATTTT
>TRBV10-3|-|TRBD2|TRBJ2-1
CAISDRIPGTSVGEQFF
TGTGCCATCAGCGACAGGATCCCCGGGACTAGCGTCGGTGAGCAGTTCTTC
>TRBV4-1|-|TRBD1|TRBJ2-2
CASSHPRGTGGTGELFF
TGCGCCAGCAGCCACCCCCGCGGGACAGGGGGCACCGGGGAGCTGTTTTTT
>TRBV7-2|-|-|TRBJ1-3
CASSPGGLSGNTIYF
TGTGCCAGCAGCCCCGGGGGGCTTTCTGGAAACACCATATATTTT
>TRBV5-1|-|-|TRBJ2-5
CASSATRGETQYF
TGCGCCAGCAGCGCGACTAGAGGAGAGACCCAGTACTTC
>TRBV5-1|-|TRBD2|TRBJ2-1
CASSLDSGRGLLNEQFF
TGCGCCAGCAGCTTGGATAGCGGGAGGGGTCTTTTGAATGAGCAGTTCTTC
>TRBV19|-|TRBD1|TRBJ2-5
CASSKRGTGIAETQYF
TGTGCCAGTAGTAAAAGGGGGACAGGGATCGCGGAGACCCAGTACTTC
>TRBV5-1|once|TRBD2|TRBJ2-1
CASSPLSGRAGNEQFF
TGCGCCAGCAGCCCTCTTAGCGGGAGGGCTGGGAATGAGCAGTTCTTC
>TRBV7-2|-|-|TRBJ2-3
CASSLVGGPDTDTQYF
TGTGCCAGCAGCTTAGTGGGGGGACCCGACACAGATACGCAGTATTTT
>TRBV28|-|TRBD1|TRBJ2-1
CASIKRGQSFSNEQFF
TGTGCCAGCATTAAGAGGGGACAGAGTTTCTCCAATGAGCAGTTCTTC
>TRBV18|-|TRBD1|TRBJ1-5
CASSPAGGQVGRPQHF
TGTGCCAGCTCACCGGCCGGAGGACAGGTTGGAAGGCCCCAGCATTTT
>TRBV7-9|-|TRBD1|TRBJ2-5
CASSPTGTGLGETQYF
TGTGCCAGCAGCCCTACCGGGACAGGGTTAGGAGAGACCCAGTACTTC
>TRBV6-6|-|TRBD1|TRBJ2-7
CASSKGQNYEQYF
TGTGCCAGCAGCAAGGGACAGAACTACGAGCAGTACTTC
>TRBV15|-|-|TRBJ1-4
CATSREKQEINEKLFF
TGTGCCACCAGCAGAGAAAAACAGGAGATTAATGAAAAACTGTTTTTT
>TRBV28|-|-|TRBJ2-7
CASSLRQPGQYF
TGTGCCAGCAGTTTGAGGCAGCCCGGGCAGTACTTC
>TRBV28|-|TRBD2|TRBJ2-7
CASSPPGTSYEQYF
TGTGCCAGCAGTCCGCCCGGGACTAGCTACGAGCAGTACTTC
>TRBV5-1|once|-|TRBJ1-2
CASRPDSAPYGYTF
TGCGCCAGCAGACCGGACAGTGCACCGTATGGCTACACCTTC
>TRBV5-1|once|-|TRBJ1-4
CASSPGLVATNEKLFF
TGCGCCAGCAGCCCGGGTCTGGTCGCAACTAATGAAAAACTGTTTTTT
>TRBV18|-|TRBD2|TRBJ2-1
CASSPGTSGRYNEQFF
TGTGCCAGCTCACCCGGGACTAGCGGGAGGTACAATGAGCAGTTCTTC
>TRBV27|-|-|TRBJ1-2
CASSPRQANHGYTF
TGTGCCAGCAGCCCCCGACAGGCAAATCATGGCTACACCTTC
>TRBV4-1|-|TRBD1|TRBJ1-1
CASSQASPAGTASSVNTEAFF
TGCGCCAGCAGCCAAGCCTCTCCTGCCGGGACAGCGTCTTCGGTGAACACTGAAGCTTTCTTT
>TRBV2|once|-|TRBJ2-3
CASRPGLSTDTQYF
TGTGCCAGCAGGCCGGGACTGAGCACAGATACGCAGTATTTT
>TRBV2|-|TRBD2|TRBJ2-3
CASSWTSGKVDTQYF
TGTGCCAGCAGTTGGACTAGCGGGAAGGTAGATACGCAGTATTTT
>TRBV18|once|TRBD1|TRBJ1-5
CASSSILTGTNQPQHF
TGTGCCAGCTCCTCAATCTTGACAGGGACCAATCAGCCCCAGCATTTT
>TRBV25-1|-|-|TRBJ1-1
CASSGGGRTEAFF
TGTGCCAGCAGTGGGGGGGGCAGGACTGAAGCTTTCTTT
>TRBV28|few|TRBD1|TRBJ2-7
CASSFRIGQGTYEQYF
TGTGCCAGCAGTTTTAGGATTGGACAGGGCACCTACGAGCAGTACTTC
>TRBV27|-|-|TRBJ2-1
CASSSSGHPYNEQFF
TGTGCCAGCAGTTCATCGGGACACCCCTACAATGAGCAGTTCTTC
>TRBV27|-|TRBD2|TRBJ2-1
CASSSLAGESYNEQFF
TGTGCCAGCAGTTCCTTAGCGGGGGAGTCCTACAATGAGCAGTTCTTC
>TRBV9|-|-|TRBJ1-5
CASSPGHYNQPQHF
TGTGCCAGCAGCCCAGGACACTACAATCAGCCCCAGCATTTT
>TRBV29-1|-|TRBD1|TRBJ2-3
CSASTGTQYF
TGCAGCGCCTCGACAGGGACGCAGTATTTT